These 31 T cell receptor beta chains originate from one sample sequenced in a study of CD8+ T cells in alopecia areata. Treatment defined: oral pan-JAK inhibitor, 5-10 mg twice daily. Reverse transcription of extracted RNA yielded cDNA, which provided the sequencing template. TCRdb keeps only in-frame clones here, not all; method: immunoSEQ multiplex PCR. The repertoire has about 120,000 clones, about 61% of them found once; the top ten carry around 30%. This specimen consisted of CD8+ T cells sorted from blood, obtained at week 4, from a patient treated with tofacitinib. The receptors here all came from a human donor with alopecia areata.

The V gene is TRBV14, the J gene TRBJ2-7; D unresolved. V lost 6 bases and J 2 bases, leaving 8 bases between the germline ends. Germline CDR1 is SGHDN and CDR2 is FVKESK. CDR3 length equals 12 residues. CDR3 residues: CASSPSAYEQYF. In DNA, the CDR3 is TGTGCCAGCAGTCCATCGGCCTACGAGCAGTACTTC.

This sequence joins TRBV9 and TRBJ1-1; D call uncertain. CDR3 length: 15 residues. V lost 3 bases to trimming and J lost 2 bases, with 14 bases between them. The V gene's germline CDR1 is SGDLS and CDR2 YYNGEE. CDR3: CASSAQPKSNTEAFF. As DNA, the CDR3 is TGTGCCAGCAGCGCCCAGCCGAAGAGTAACACTGAAGCTTTCTTT.

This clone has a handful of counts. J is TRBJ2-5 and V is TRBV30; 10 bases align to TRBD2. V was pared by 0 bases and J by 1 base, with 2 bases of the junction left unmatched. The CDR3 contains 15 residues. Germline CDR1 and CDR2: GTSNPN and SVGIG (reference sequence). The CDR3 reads CAWSVIAGGQETQYF. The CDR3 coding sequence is TGTGCCTGGAGTGTGATAGCGGGGGGCCAAGAGACCCAGTACTTC.

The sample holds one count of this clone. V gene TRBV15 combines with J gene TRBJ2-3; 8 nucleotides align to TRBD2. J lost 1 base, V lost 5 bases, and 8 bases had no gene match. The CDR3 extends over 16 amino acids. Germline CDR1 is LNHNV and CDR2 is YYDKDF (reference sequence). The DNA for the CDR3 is TGTGCCACCAGCCTTCCCCCGGGGGGGGGCACAGATACGCAGTATTTT. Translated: CATSLPPGGGTDTQYF.

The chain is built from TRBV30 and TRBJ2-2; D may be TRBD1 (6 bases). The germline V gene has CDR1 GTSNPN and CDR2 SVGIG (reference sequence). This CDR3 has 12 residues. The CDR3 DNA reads TGTGCTATAACAGGGATCACCGGGGAGCTGTTTTTT. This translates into CAITGITGELFF. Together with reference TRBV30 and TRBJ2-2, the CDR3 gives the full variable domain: SQTIHQWPATLVQPVGSPLSLECTVEGTSNPNLYWYRQAAGRGLQLLFYSVGIGQISSEVPQNLSASRPQDRQFILSSKKLLLSDSGFYLCAITGITGELFFGEGSRLTVL.

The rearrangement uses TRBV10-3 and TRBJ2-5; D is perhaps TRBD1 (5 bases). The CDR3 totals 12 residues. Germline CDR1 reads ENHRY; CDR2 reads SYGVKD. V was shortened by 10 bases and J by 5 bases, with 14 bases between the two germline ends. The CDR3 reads CASRAQLETQYF. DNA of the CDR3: TGTGCCAGCAGGGCCCAATTGGAGACCCAGTACTTC.

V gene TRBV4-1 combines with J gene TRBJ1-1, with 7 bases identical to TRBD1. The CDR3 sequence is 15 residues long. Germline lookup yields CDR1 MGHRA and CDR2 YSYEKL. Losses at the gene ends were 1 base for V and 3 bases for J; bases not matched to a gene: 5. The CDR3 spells CASSQARGRDTEAFF. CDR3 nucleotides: TGCGCCAGCAGCCAAGCTAGGGGGCGGGACACTGAAGCTTTCTTT.

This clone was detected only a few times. CDR3 loop: CASSPPRKDTQYF. The CDR3 region has the DNA TGTGCCAGCAGCCCACCTCGGAAGGATACGCAGTATTTT. The gene calls are TRBV7-9 and TRBJ2-3; D gene unclear. The germline V and J ends were trimmed by 5 bases and 6 bases, with 12 bases remaining between them. The CDR3 spans 13 residues. Per the germline V gene, CDR1 is SEHNR and CDR2 is FQNEAQ (reference sequence).

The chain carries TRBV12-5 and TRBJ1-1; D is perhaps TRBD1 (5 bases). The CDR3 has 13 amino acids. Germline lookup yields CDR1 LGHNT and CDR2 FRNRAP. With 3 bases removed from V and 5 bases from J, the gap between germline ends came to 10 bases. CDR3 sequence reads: CASGLGARTEAFF. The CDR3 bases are TGTGCTAGTGGTTTAGGGGCGCGGACTGAAGCTTTCTTT.

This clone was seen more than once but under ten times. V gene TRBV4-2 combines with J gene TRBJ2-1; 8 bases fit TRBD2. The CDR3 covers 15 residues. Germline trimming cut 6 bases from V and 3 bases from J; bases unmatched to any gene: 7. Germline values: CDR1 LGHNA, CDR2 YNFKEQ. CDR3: CASSFGSGVYNEQFF. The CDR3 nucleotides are TGTGCCAGCAGTTTTGGTAGCGGGGTCTACAATGAGCAGTTCTTC.

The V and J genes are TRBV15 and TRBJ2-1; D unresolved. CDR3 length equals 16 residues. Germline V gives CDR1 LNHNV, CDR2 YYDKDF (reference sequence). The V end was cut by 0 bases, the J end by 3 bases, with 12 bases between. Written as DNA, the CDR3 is TGTGCCACCAGCAGAGATCTGAGCTGGGGCTACAATGAGCAGTTCTTC. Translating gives CATSRDLSWGYNEQFF.

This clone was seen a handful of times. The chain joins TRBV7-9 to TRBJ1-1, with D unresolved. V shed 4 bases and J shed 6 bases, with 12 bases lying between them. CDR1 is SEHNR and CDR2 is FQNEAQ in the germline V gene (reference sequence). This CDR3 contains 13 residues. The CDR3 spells CASSSPSPPEAFF. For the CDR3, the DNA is TGTGCCAGCAGCTCCCCTAGCCCACCTGAAGCTTTCTTT.

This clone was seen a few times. As DNA, the CDR3 is TGTGCCTGGAGTCACGACGGGTACAATGAGCAGTTCTTC. Residues: CAWSHDGYNEQFF. This sequence joins TRBV30 and TRBJ2-1; D not resolved. CDR1 and CDR2 from the germline V gene are GTSNPN and SVGIG (reference sequence). V shed 2 bases and J shed 4 bases, with 9 bases lying between them. This CDR3 comprises 13 residues.

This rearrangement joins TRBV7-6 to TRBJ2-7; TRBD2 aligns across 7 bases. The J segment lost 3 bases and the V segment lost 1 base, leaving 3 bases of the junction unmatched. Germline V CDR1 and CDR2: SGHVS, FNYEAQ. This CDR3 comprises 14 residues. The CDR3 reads CASSLGEGVYEQYF. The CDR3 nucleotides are TGTGCCAGCAGCTTAGGGGAGGGAGTCTACGAGCAGTACTTC.

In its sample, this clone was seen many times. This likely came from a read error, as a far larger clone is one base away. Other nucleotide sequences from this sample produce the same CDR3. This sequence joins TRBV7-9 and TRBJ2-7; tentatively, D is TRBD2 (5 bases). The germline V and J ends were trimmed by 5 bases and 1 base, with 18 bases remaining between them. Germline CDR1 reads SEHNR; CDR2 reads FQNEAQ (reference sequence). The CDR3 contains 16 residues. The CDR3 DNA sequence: TGTGCCAGCAGCCATTCGTTCGGGGAAGCGTCCTACGAGCAGTACTTC. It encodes CASSHSFGEASYEQYF.

The CDR3 protein is CSVAKRESSYEQYF. CDR3 in DNA: TGCAGCGTCGCCAAGCGGGAGAGCTCCTACGAGCAGTACTTC. The chain uses TRBV29-1 and TRBJ2-7; 8 positions agree with TRBD2. Germline assignment: CDR1 SQVTM and CDR2 ANQGSEA. The CDR3 consists of 14 residues. Trimming took 6 bases from V and 0 from J; bases not matched to a gene: 7.

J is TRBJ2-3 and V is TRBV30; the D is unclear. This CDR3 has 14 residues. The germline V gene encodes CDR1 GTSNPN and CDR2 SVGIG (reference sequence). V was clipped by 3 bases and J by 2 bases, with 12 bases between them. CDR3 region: CAWSQSWDTDTQYF. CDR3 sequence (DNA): TGTGCCTGGAGCCAAAGTTGGGACACAGATACGCAGTATTTT.

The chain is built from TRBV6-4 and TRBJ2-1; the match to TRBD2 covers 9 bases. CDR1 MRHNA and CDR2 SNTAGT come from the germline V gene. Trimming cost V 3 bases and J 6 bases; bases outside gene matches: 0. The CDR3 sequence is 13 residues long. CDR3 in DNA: TGTGCCAGCAGTGAGGGACTAGCCAATGAGCAGTTCTTC. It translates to CASSEGLANEQFF.

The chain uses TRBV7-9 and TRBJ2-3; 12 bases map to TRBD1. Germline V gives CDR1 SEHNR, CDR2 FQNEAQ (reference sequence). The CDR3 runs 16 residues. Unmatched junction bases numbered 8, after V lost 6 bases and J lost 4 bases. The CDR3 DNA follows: TGTGCCAGCAGGGCACCGGGACAGGGGGCTGCAGATACGCAGTATTTT. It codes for CASRAPGQGAADTQYF.

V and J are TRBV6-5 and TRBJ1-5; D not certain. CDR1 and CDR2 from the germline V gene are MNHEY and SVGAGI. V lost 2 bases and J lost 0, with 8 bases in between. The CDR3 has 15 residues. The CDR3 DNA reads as TGTGCCAGCAGTTACACACTTGATAGCAATCAGCCCCAGCATTTT. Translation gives CASSYTLDSNQPQHF.

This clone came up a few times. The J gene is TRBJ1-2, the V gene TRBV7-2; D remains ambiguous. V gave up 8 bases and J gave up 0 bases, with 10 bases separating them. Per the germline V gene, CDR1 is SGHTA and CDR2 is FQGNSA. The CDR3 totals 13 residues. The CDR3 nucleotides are TGTGCCAGCCCGGATCCGTCTAACTATGGCTACACCTTC. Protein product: CASPDPSNYGYTF.

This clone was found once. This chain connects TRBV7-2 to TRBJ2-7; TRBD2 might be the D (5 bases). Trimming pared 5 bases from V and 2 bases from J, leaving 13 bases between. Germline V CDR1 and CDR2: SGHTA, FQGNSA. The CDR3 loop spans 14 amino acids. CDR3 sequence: CASSPDLGAYEQYF. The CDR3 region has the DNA TGTGCCAGCAGCCCGGACTTGGGAGCCTACGAGCAGTACTTC. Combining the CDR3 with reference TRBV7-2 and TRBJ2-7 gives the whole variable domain GAGVSQSPSNKVTEKGKDVELRCDPISGHTALYWYRQSLGQGLEFLIYFQGNSAPDKSGLPSDRFSAERTGGSVSTLTIQRTQQEDSAVYLCASSPDLGAYEQYFGPGTRLTVT.

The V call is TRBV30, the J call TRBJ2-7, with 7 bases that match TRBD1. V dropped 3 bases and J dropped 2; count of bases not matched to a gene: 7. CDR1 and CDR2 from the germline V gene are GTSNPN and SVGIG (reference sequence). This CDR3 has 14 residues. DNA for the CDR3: TGTGCCTGGAGCGGAGAGGGGGCCCCCTACGAGCAGTACTTC. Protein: CAWSGEGAPYEQYF.

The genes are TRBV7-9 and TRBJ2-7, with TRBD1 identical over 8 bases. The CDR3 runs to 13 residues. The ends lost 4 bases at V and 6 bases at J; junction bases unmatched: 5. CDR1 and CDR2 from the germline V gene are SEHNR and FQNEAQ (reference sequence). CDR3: CASSSTGATEQYF. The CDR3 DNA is TGTGCCAGCAGCTCGACAGGGGCCACCGAGCAGTACTTC.

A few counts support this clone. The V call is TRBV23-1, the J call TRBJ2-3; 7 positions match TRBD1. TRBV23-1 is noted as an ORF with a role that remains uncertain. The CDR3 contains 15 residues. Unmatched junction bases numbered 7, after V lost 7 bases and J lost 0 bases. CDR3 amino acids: CASNPTGISTDTQYF. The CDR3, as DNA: TGCGCCAGCAATCCGACAGGGATAAGCACAGATACGCAGTATTTT.

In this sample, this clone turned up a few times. DNA of the CDR3: TGTGCCAGCAATGAGCGGGGGGGCGAAAACATTCAGTACTTC. It translates to CASNERGGENIQYF. The rearrangement uses TRBV27 and TRBJ2-4, with TRBD2 matching over 10 bases. J lost 5 bases, V lost 7 bases, and 5 bases had no gene match. The CDR3 loop spans 14 amino acids. The germline CDR1 and CDR2 sequences are MNHEY and SMNVEV (reference sequence).

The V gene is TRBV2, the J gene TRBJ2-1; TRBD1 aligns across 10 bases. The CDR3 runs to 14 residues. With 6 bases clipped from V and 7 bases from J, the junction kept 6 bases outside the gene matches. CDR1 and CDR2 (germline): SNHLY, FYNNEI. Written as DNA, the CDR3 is TGTGCCAGCAGGCCGGGACAGGGGAGGAATGAGCAGTTCTTC. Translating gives CASRPGQGRNEQFF.

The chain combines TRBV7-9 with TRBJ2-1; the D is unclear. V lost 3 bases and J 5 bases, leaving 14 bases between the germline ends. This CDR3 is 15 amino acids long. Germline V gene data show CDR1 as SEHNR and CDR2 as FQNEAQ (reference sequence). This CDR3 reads CASSFPGRLNNEQFF. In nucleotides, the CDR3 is TGTGCCAGCAGCTTCCCGGGCAGATTAAACAATGAGCAGTTCTTC. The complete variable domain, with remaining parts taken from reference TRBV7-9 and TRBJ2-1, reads DTGVSQNPRHKITKRGQNVTFRCDPISEHNRLYWYRQTLGQGPEFLTYFQNEAQLEKSRLLSDRFSAERPKGSFSTLEIQRTEQGDSAMYLCASSFPGRLNNEQFFGPGTRLTVL.

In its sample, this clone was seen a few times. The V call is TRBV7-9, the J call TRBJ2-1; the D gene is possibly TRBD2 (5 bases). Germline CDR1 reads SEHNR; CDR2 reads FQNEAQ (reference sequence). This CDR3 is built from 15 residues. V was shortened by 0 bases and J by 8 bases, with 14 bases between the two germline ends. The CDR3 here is CASSLASSLVDEQFF. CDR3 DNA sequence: TGTGCCAGCAGCTTAGCGTCTTCACTAGTCGATGAGCAGTTCTTC.

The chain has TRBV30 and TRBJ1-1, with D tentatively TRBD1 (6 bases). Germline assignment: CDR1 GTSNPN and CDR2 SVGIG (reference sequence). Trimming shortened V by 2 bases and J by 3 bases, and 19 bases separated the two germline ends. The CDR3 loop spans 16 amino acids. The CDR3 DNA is TGTGCCTGGAGTATCCCCACAGGGAACTATGACACTGAAGCTTTCTTT. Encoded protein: CAWSIPTGNYDTEAFF.

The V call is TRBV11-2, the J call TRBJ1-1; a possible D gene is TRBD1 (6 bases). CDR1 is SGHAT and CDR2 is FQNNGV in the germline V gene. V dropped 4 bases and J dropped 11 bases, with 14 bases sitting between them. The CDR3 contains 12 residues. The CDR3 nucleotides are TGTGCCAGCAGCTCGGAGACAGGTTGGGCTTTCTTT. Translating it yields CASSSETGWAFF.